Presented here are 21 T cell receptor beta chains from one specimen sequenced in a study of spatial heterogeneity in lung cancer. TCRdb fed the 5' RACE reads into MiXCR, producing one record per CDR3 protein. The table includes around 87,000 distinct CDR3 sequences, about an eighth detected once. Time point indicated: sample taken at primary tumor resection. The sample consisted of PBMCs, taken at surgery. The receptors originated from a male donor with early-stage non-small cell lung cancer.

This clonotype was detected a few times. V usage is TRBV18 and J usage is TRBJ2-6, with D possibly being TRBD1 (5 bases). V shed 3 bases and J shed 0 bases, with 9 bases lying between them. The CDR3 is 16 amino acids. Germline V gene lookup returns CDR1 KGHSH and CDR2 LQKENI. CDR3 DNA: TGTGCCAGCTCACCCCCAGACAGCTCTGGGGCCAACGTCCTGACTTTC. Translating gives CASSPPDSSGANVLTF.

This clonotype has a count of ten or more. This rearrangement joins TRBV4-2 to TRBJ2-7, with D perhaps matching TRBD2 (6 bases). With 0 bases removed from V and 3 bases from J, the gap between germline ends came to 12 bases. Germline V gene data show CDR1 as LGHNA and CDR2 as YNFKEQ. The CDR3 totals 15 residues. DNA for the CDR3: TGTGCCAGCAGCCAAGATCATGGGGGGTTCTACGAGCAGTACTTC. Translation gives CASSQDHGGFYEQYF.

This clonotype appeared many times. The chain employs TRBV28 and TRBJ1-2; D is uncertain. The CDR3 totals 13 residues. CDR1 and CDR2 (germline): MDHEN, SYDVKM. V was shortened by 3 bases and J by 4 bases, with 9 bases between the two germline ends. The DNA of the CDR3 is TGTGCCAGCAGTTTCGGTAGTGGCTATGGCTACACCTTC. This encodes CASSFGSGYGYTF.

This clonotype came up many times. The chain links TRBV5-1 to TRBJ1-2, with D tentatively TRBD1 (5 bases). Per germline, CDR1 SGHRS and CDR2 YFSETQ. V was shortened by 0 bases and J by 5 bases, with 14 bases between the two germline ends. This CDR3 is 15 amino acids long. CDR3 nucleotide sequence: TGCGCCAGCAGCTTGGGAACGGGGGACGATTATGGCTACACCTTC. Its translation is CASSLGTGDDYGYTF.

In its sample, this clonotype was seen a few times. The genes are TRBV20-1 and TRBJ2-3; D unclear. Trimming took 5 bases from V and 1 from J, leaving 16 bases between them. Germline V lookup: CDR1 DFQATT, CDR2 SNEGSKA (reference sequence). The CDR3 covers 15 residues. The CDR3 nucleotides read TGCAGTGCTTCTCAGGATGATCGGGGCACAGATACGCAGTATTTT. This codes for CSASQDDRGTDTQYF.

The chain uses TRBV11-3 and TRBJ2-2; D is unclear. Germline V lookup: CDR1 SGHNT, CDR2 YENEEA. V dropped 1 base and J dropped 0 bases, with 6 bases sitting between them. This CDR3 is 15 amino acids long. CDR3 amino acids: CASSLGTANTGELFF. The CDR3 DNA reads as TGTGCCAGCAGCTTAGGAACAGCGAACACCGGGGAGCTGTTTTTT.

The chain is built from TRBV18 and TRBJ2-7, with 7 positions matching TRBD1. The junction had 6 bases not matched to a gene; V was cut back by 3 bases and J by 7 bases. The germline gives CDR1 KGHSH, CDR2 LQKENI. The CDR3 spans 13 residues. CDR3 nucleotide sequence: TGTGCCAGCTCACCCGACAGGGCTCGGGAGCAGTACTTC. This encodes CASSPDRAREQYF.

This clonotype has a count of ten or more. V and J are TRBV28 and TRBJ2-2; D might be TRBD2 (5 bases). With 7 bases removed from V and 7 bases from J, the gap between germline ends came to 16 bases. The CDR3 has 14 amino acids. Germline values: CDR1 MDHEN, CDR2 SYDVKM. DNA for the CDR3: TGTGCCAGCATCCCCGCGGGCACGAACGGGGAGCTGTTTTTT. It is translated as CASIPAGTNGELFF.

This clonotype was observed a few times. The V gene is TRBV12-3 or TRBV12-4, the J gene TRBJ2-1; tentative D call: TRBD2 (5 bases). The CDR3 is 15 amino acids. Trimming removed 0 bases at V and 6 bases at J, with 12 bases between. The CDR3 DNA follows: TGTGCCAGCAGTTTAGCGTCTAGCCCCGCCAATGAGCAGTTCTTC. This encodes CASSLASSPANEQFF.

This clonotype came up once. The CDR3 DNA is TGCAGTGCCAAGGGACAGGGCTTCTTCTTAACCGGGGAGCTGTTTTTT. This gives the protein CSAKGQGFFLTGELFF. J is TRBJ2-2 and V is TRBV20-1, with 9 bases lining up with TRBD1. This CDR3 spans 16 amino acids. J gave up 5 bases and V 6 bases, and 13 bases lay outside the gene matches. The V gene's germline CDR1 is DFQATT and CDR2 SNEGSKA (reference sequence).

The chain carries TRBV18 and TRBJ1-1, with TRBD1 matching 9 bases. V trimming: 4 bases; J trimming: 4 bases; junction bases outside the gene matches: 4. CDR1 and CDR2 (germline): KGHSH, LQKENI. This CDR3 has 14 residues. DNA for the CDR3: TGTGCCAGCTCACGGACAGGGGACGGCACTGAAGCTTTCTTT. Its protein product is CASSRTGDGTEAFF.

This clonotype was seen only a few times. The rearrangement uses TRBV29-1 and TRBJ2-2; the D gene is possibly TRBD1 (6 bases). Germline V gene data show CDR1 as SQVTM and CDR2 as ANQGSEA. This CDR3 has 14 amino acids. V lost 4 bases to trimming and J lost 6 bases, with 15 bases between them. CDR3 sequence reads: CSVGKQGLSGELFF. The CDR3 nucleotides are TGCAGCGTTGGCAAACAGGGTCTATCCGGGGAGCTGTTTTTT.

The chain has TRBV20-1 and TRBJ2-5; no definite D call. V was trimmed by 0 bases and J by 9 bases, leaving 8 bases between them. The CDR3 covers 11 residues. Germline V gene data show CDR1 as DFQATT and CDR2 as SNEGSKA (reference sequence). The CDR3 coding sequence is TGCAGTGCTAGAGATGGTACCTCCCAGTACTTC. Amino acid sequence: CSARDGTSQYF.

This clonotype was recorded many times. The V gene is TRBV2, the J gene TRBJ2-3; D is unresolved. The CDR3 totals 11 residues. Between the trimmed V and J ends, which lost 4 bases and 6 bases, there was a span of 5 bases. Germline V gene sequence: CDR1 SNHLY, CDR2 FYNNEI. This CDR3 reads CASSVRDTQYF. The CDR3 DNA follows: TGTGCCAGCAGTGTAAGGGATACGCAGTATTTT.

The chain uses TRBV6-5 and TRBJ2-3; D may be TRBD2 (6 bases). The germline CDR1 and CDR2 sequences are MNHEY and SVGAGI. The CDR3 sequence is 13 residues long. Between the trimmed V and J ends, which lost 8 bases and 1 base, there was a span of 10 bases. The CDR3 DNA sequence: TGTGCCAGCTCCGAGCGGGGCACAGATACGCAGTATTTT. Translated, it gives CASSERGTDTQYF.

V gene TRBV11-2 combines with J gene TRBJ1-5; the match to TRBD1 covers 8 bases. The CDR3 runs 16 residues. CDR1 is SGHAT, CDR2 FQNNGV, per germline. The ends lost 2 bases at V and 4 bases at J; junction bases unmatched: 7. CDR3 sequence reads: CASSLQGAEGNQPQHF. The CDR3 nucleotides read TGTGCCAGCAGCTTACAGGGGGCGGAGGGTAATCAGCCCCAGCATTTT.

This clonotype was detected only a few times. V gene TRBV2 combines with J gene TRBJ2-7, with no clear D. V was pared by 3 bases and J by 3 bases, with 6 bases between. This CDR3 is 12 amino acids long. Germline V gives CDR1 SNHLY, CDR2 FYNNEI. This chain's CDR3 is CASSEILYEQYF. DNA for the CDR3: TGTGCCAGCAGTGAGATCCTCTACGAGCAGTACTTC.

V gene TRBV10-3 combines with J gene TRBJ1-1; D unclear. The CDR3 extends over 12 amino acids. Germline-derived CDR1 and CDR2 are ENHRY and SYGVKD. Trimming pared 0 bases from V and 5 bases from J, leaving 4 bases between. CDR3 residues: CAISESGTEAFF. The CDR3 DNA is TGTGCCATCAGTGAGTCGGGGACTGAAGCTTTCTTT.

J is TRBJ2-5 and V is TRBV7-3; D not certain. Per the germline V gene, CDR1 is SGHTA and CDR2 is FQGTGA. V was cut by 0 bases and J by 4 bases, with 6 bases left in between. This CDR3 region has 13 residues. The CDR3 nucleotides read TGTGCCAGCAGCTTAACTATCCGAGAGACCCAGTACTTC. Its protein is CASSLTIRETQYF.

V and J are TRBV9 and TRBJ2-2; no reliable D call. In germline, CDR1 is SGDLS, CDR2 YYNGEE. Trimming pared 6 bases from V and 4 bases from J, leaving 16 bases between. There are 15 residues in the CDR3. The CDR3 DNA follows: TGTGCCAGCACCTTAAGGGCCAGCGCCACCGGGGAGCTGTTTTTT. Translating it yields CASTLRASATGELFF.

The gene calls are TRBV5-1 and TRBJ2-1; TRBD2 agrees at 10 bases. The CDR3 is 16 amino acids. The germline CDR1 and CDR2 sequences are SGHRS and YFSETQ. V trimming: 2 bases; J trimming: 4 bases; junction bases outside the gene matches: 6. CDR3 region: CASSLQREGTYNEQFF. The CDR3 DNA follows: TGCGCCAGCAGCTTACAGCGGGAGGGCACTTACAATGAGCAGTTCTTC.